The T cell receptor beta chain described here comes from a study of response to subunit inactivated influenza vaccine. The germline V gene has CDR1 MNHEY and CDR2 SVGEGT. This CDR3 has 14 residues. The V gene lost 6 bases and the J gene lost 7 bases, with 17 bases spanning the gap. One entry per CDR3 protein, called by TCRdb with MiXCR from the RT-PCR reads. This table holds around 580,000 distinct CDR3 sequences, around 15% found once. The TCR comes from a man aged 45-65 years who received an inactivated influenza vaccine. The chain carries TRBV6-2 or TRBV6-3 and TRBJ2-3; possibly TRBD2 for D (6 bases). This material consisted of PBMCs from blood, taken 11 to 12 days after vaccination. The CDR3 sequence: CASSQGRRAHTQYF. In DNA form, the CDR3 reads TGTGCCAGCAGCCAAGGACGGAGGGCACATACGCAGTATTTT.